This T cell receptor (beta chain) comes out of a study of shared clonotypes between healthy human individuals (dated by TCRdb to 2018 to 2020). As for the study more broadly: The cohort included three men and a couple of women between 18 and 49 years of age. The study deeply sequenced blood TCR repertoires of several healthy adults to estimate repertoire size and the extent of clonotype sharing between individuals. To increase sequencing depth and limit assay-specific biases, TCR repertoire library preparation and sequencing were carried out by different laboratories using diverse techniques. Leukapheresis yielded between about 0.9 and 9 billion PBMCs per donor. Overall results and qualifications from the work: Because the study included only a small number of donors, the genetic and exposure-history diversity represented was limited. Sampling was limited to blood, and TCR repertoires in tissue likely differ from TCR repertoires in blood. Pairwise subsampling led to the expectation that sequencing depth would affect the degree of clonotype sharing among donors.

Donors were healthy HIV-negative adults with no recently reported acute infections or vaccinations. Every donor was a Caucasian adult residing in Nashville, Tennessee, USA. For unsorted samples, tens of millions of PBMCs were counted, and genomic DNA was extracted using the QIAamp DNA Blood Mini kit. Blood was obtained by leukapheresis, after which PBMCs were separated by Ficoll-Histopaque density gradient centrifugation and cryopreserved in liquid nitrogen vapor phase. Notes on this clone: This receptor's antigen is unknown. No per-base quality is available; no much larger clone lies one base away.

Taken from cysteine to phenylalanine, the CDR3 has 15 residues. Only the CDR3 region is kept as DNA, spanning 45 bases read in frame from base 1. Per the germline V gene, SGHRS is the CDR1 and YFSETQ is the CDR2. The V end gives up 3 bases and the J end 3 bases, leaving 4 bases in the junction not matched to a gene. TCR CDR3 regions were amplified from genomic DNA by multiplex PCR using the deep immunoSEQ assay. For each cell subset, the extracted genomic DNA was distributed evenly across all wells of several immunoSEQ 96-well plates, and each plate served as one replicate. For unsorted PBMC, 250 to 350 ng of genomic DNA, equivalent to approximately 30,000 T cell genomes, went into each replicate PCR. Ten immunoSEQ deep assay plates were used to sequence the unsorted PBMC genomic DNA. The purified libraries were quantified using a Qubit 3.0 fluorometer, sized with a Bioanalyzer 2100, and then quantified again using the KAPA Library Quantification kit. Every immunoSEQ 96-well plate was sequenced on a separate single-read 150-cycle Illumina NextSeq 550 flow cell. On the study's bioinformatics: Because the immunoSEQ output included only junctional sequences and no quality scores, the filtering could not be the same as the filtering used for full-length reads. To assign V/J genes and CDR3, sequences were annotated using PyIR, a Python wrapper for IgBLAST v1.9, with IMGT germline references. Reads were removed for weak V/J assignments (E-value above 1e-6), missing CDR3, stop codons, out-of-frame junctions, or ambiguous translated residues. A V3J clonotype was defined by an identical inferred V gene, J gene, and CDR3 amino acid sequence. To compute the percentage overlap between repertoires, the number of shared unique clonotypes was divided by the size of the smaller repertoire. Three approaches were used to assess repertoire richness: RTK rarefaction, the Chao1 estimator, and Recon v2.1 estimates of unobserved clonotypes. TCRdb limited this immuneACCESS table to in-frame rearrangements with V and J called. A share of clones is missing; checked studies link under half to unresolved V genes, and the rest is unexplained. V and J calls and clone size are as listed in that table; D and trimming were resolved from the DNA. The sample records about 560,000 clones, roughly 72% of which are singletons. Around 12% of the sample goes to the ten largest clones.

Here the chain combines TRBV5-1 and TRBJ2-1, with 9 central nucleotides matching TRBD1. The sample consisted of PBMCs. The receptor comes from a woman in her forties in good health. Some clones in this sample may be carry-over from other donors' samples. The DNA sequence is given as TGCGCCAGCAGCTCGACAGGGGGGTTCTACAATGAGCAGTTCTTC. The translation is CASSSTGGFYNEQFF.